The rows below give T cell receptor beta chains drawn from one sample of a study of CXCR3-negative and CXCR3-positive naive CD8 T cells. TCRdb reprocessed the 5' RACE reads and stores each CDR3 protein as one record, lacking DNA. This sample contains 130,000 or so distinct CDR3 sequences. The sample taken for sequencing was naive CXCR3- CD8+ T cells from blood. Receptors originate from a human donor in good health. Some clones in this sample may be carry-over from other donors' samples. Both conserved end residues are part of each CDR3. The order of the fields is V gene, J gene, CDR3 protein.

V: TRBV6-5; J: TRBJ1-5; CDR3: CASSYSQGSSQPQHF
V: TRBV29-1; J: TRBJ2-1; CDR3: CSVEEGLTSGNEQFF
V: TRBV4-2; J: TRBJ2-7; CDR3: CASSQVFQSAYEQYF
V: TRBV9; J: TRBJ2-7; CDR3: CASSVGGSYEQYF
V: TRBV24-1; J: TRBJ1-1; CDR3: CATSDGLNTEAFF
V: TRBV7-2; J: TRBJ2-5; CDR3: CASSSLAGTHFAQETQYF
V: TRBV10-3; J: TRBJ2-2; CDR3: CAISDHELNGGQNGELFF
V: TRBV4-3; J: TRBJ2-2; CDR3: CASGGPGQGDTGELFF
V: TRBV11-2; J: TRBJ2-5; CDR3: CASSYTWGVQGAMETQYF
V: TRBV27; J: TRBJ2-5; CDR3: CASSPFSSGPAETQYF
V: TRBV7-9; J: TRBJ2-7; CDR3: CASSSSLAGYEQYF
V: TRBV5-1; J: TRBJ2-7; CDR3: CASSLGVNYERYF
V: TRBV6-5; J: TRBJ1-1; CDR3: CASSYPDALEAFF
V: TRBV12-3/TRBV12-4; J: TRBJ2-1; CDR3: CASSTGVNEQFF
V: TRBV25-1; J: TRBJ2-1; CDR3: CASAPDNEQFF
V: TRBV29-1; J: TRBJ2-1; CDR3: CSVTHGTGEFF
V: TRBV28; J: TRBJ2-3; CDR3: CASSTPPSDTQYF
V: TRBV29-1; J: TRBJ2-7; CDR3: CSVEDTNSYEQYF
V: TRBV7-9; J: TRBJ1-1; CDR3: CATPTGTNTEAFF
V: TRBV27; J: TRBJ2-7; CDR3: CASSLGKSYEQYF
V: TRBV12-3/TRBV12-4; J: TRBJ2-1; CDR3: CASSLTANEQFF
V: TRBV29-1; J: TRBJ2-7; CDR3: CSVRDNSYEQYF
V: TRBV20-1; J: TRBJ2-7; CDR3: CSAGGTGGLYEQYF
V: TRBV6-2/TRBV6-3; J: TRBJ2-2; CDR3: CASSPSGRTTGELFF
V: TRBV12-3/TRBV12-4; J: TRBJ2-1; CDR3: CASSDFWSVFF
V: TRBV19; J: TRBJ2-7; CDR3: CASSDDNYEQYF
V: TRBV6-4; J: TRBJ2-3; CDR3: CASSDDSGNTDTQYF
V: TRBV10-3; J: TRBJ2-1; CDR3: CADPSEAPNEQFF
V: TRBV2; J: TRBJ2-3; CDR3: CASRETGQGVHTQYF
V: TRBV6-2/TRBV6-3; J: TRBJ2-7; CDR3: CASSSPPSRQVGEQYF
V: TRBV29-1; J: TRBJ1-1; CDR3: CSVEGTVSEAFF
V: TRBV7-8; J: TRBJ2-1; CDR3: CASSKDRNEQFF
V: TRBV4-3; J: TRBJ2-3; CDR3: CASSPSGGARDTQYF
V: TRBV4-1; J: TRBJ2-7; CDR3: CASSHPGTVIREQYF
V: TRBV7-9; J: TRBJ2-5; CDR3: CASSLGRYQETQYF
V: TRBV6-6; J: TRBJ2-7; CDR3: CASSRGQGGFYEQYF
V: TRBV20-1; J: TRBJ1-2; CDR3: CSASSGNYGYTF
V: TRBV27; J: TRBJ2-3; CDR3: CASSRGGITDTQYF
V: TRBV5-6; J: TRBJ1-1; CDR3: CASSLRTGTSEAFF